Shown below are 11 T cell receptor beta chains from a single sample sequenced in a study of T cells in women clearing cervical HPV infection. TCRdb's copy holds only in-frame clones and misses some; the assay was immunoSEQ multiplex PCR. This sample's table has about 34,000 clones. The specimen sequenced was blood buffy coat. The receptors come from a woman aged 18-70 years with a cervical HPV16 infection that either progressed to CIN3+ or cleared (not recorded which).

Regarding this clone: The CDR3 is cut off 3 residues early in the read; its end comes from the germline J gene. This chain uses TRBV14 with TRBJ1-2; D is possibly TRBD1 (5 bases). CDR3 size: 16 residues. Trimming took off 1 base at V and 4 bases at J, with 16 bases between the two ends. CDR1 and CDR2 (germline): SGHDN, FVKESK. CDR3 residues: CASSQAGLLGLYGYTF. Incomplete CDR3 DNA: TGTGCCAGCAGCCAAGCGGGCCTCCTGGGGCTCTATGGC.

For this clone: The sequenced fragment ends 3 residues before the CDR3 boundary, so the rest is inferred from the germline J gene. The chain carries TRBV29-1 and TRBJ2-5; D is unresolved. The CDR3 is made up of 13 amino acids. In germline, CDR1 is SQVTM, CDR2 ANQGSEA. Trimming cost V 5 bases and J 1 base, with 11 bases left between them. The DNA read from the CDR3 is TGCAGCGTTCTTAGGCAGGTCCAAGAGACC. This sequence encodes CSVLRQVQET. The complete CDR3 protein is CSVLRQVQETQYF.

For this clone: The CDR3 end falls 3 residues outside the read, so it is completed with the germline J gene. This chain joins TRBV19 and TRBJ1-2; 8 bases agree with TRBD1. V lost 6 bases and J lost 0; bases outside the gene matches: 3. This CDR3 comprises 14 residues. CDR1 is LNHDA, CDR2 SQIVND, per germline (reference sequence). The covered CDR3 bases are TGTGCCAGTAGCCGGGACAGGTCTAACTATGGC. Translated, it gives CASSRDRSNYG. The entire CDR3 is CASSRDRSNYGYTF.

Of note for this clone: The read ends 3 residues early relative to the CDR3; the germline J gene fills the gap. The chain couples TRBV29-1 to TRBJ1-2, with D possibly being TRBD1 (5 bases). The CDR3 is 14 amino acids. The V and J ends lost 2 bases and 4 bases respectively, with 14 bases between them. Germline CDR1 SQVTM, CDR2 ANQGSEA. The CDR3 here is CSVESGGEGYGYTF. The sequenced part of the CDR3 DNA is TGCAGCGTTGAATCGGGGGGAGAAGGCTATGGC.

In the case of this clone: The read stops 3 residues short of the end of the CDR3; the missing end is completed from the germline J gene. This chain links TRBV5-1 with TRBJ2-5, with 7 bases that match TRBD2. Per germline, CDR1 SGHRS and CDR2 YFSETQ. V lost 2 bases to trimming and J lost 0 bases; unmatched junction nucleotides: 4. The CDR3 contains 15 residues. CDR3 bases read: TGCGCCAGCAGCTTCTCGGGGGGTAACCAAGAGACC. It translates to CASSFSGGNQET. The CDR3 as a whole reads CASSFSGGNQETQYF. The full variable domain, its missing parts supplied by reference TRBV5-1 and TRBJ2-5, is KAGVTQTPRYLIKTRGQQVTLSCSPISGHRSVSWYQQTPGQGLQFLFEYFSETQRNKGNFPGRFSGRQFSNSRSEMNVSTLELGDSALYLCASSFSGGNQETQYFGPGTRLLVL.

Comments on this clone: The sequenced fragment ends 3 residues before the CDR3 boundary, so the rest is inferred from the germline J gene. The rearrangement links TRBV5-6 to TRBJ2-2, with D perhaps TRBD1 (5 bases). With 4 bases removed from V and 9 bases from J, the gap between germline ends came to 16 bases. CDR3 length: 14 residues. From germline, CDR1 is SGHDT and CDR2 YYEEEE. The CDR3 DNA, read in part, is TGTGCCAGCAGCGGGGATCAGGGAAGTCGGGAG. It is translated as CASSGDQGSRE. The CDR3 in its entirety is CASSGDQGSRELFF.

On this clone: The read gets to within 3 residues of the CDR3 end, and the germline J gene fills in the rest. The chain recombines TRBV2 with TRBJ2-3, with 9 bases aligning to TRBD1. Germline-derived CDR1 and CDR2 are SNHLY and FYNNEI. The CDR3 contains 14 residues. The CDR3 bases that were read are TGTGCCAGCAGTCCGGGACAGGGACAAGAGACG. Its translation: CASSPGQGQET. The full CDR3 reads CASSPGQGQETQYF.

Concerning this clone itself: The read comes to an end 3 residues before the CDR3 does, leaving the germline J gene to fill in the end. The gene calls are TRBV5-1 and TRBJ1-4; tentative D call: TRBD1 (5 bases). Germline values: CDR1 SGHRS, CDR2 YFSETQ. The CDR3 sequence is 13 residues long. V was shortened by 4 bases and J by 8 bases, with 12 bases between the two germline ends. The CDR3 here is CASSPEGREKLFF. The DNA read from the CDR3 is TGCGCCAGCAGCCCCGAGGGGAGGGAAAAA.

On this clone itself: The observed sequence ends 3 residues before the CDR3 terminus, with the missing tail filled in from the germline J gene. The chain joins TRBV29-1 to TRBJ1-2; D is undetermined. The CDR3 runs to 12 residues. Germline V gives CDR1 SQVTM, CDR2 ANQGSEA. Between the trimmed V and J ends, which lost 3 bases and 4 bases, there was a span of 9 bases. CDR3 sequence: CSVDELLYGYTF. CDR3 DNA (partial): TGCAGCGTTGACGAGCTTCTCTATGGC.

On this clone itself: The CDR3 is cut off 3 residues early in the read; its end comes from the germline J gene. This rearrangement joins TRBV5-1 to TRBJ1-4; 7 bases are a match to TRBD1. This CDR3 has 14 residues. The trim removed 0 bases at V and 7 bases at J, leaving 3 bases unmatched. Germline values: CDR1 SGHRS, CDR2 YFSETQ. This CDR3 is CASSLDRGGEKLFF. The sequenced CDR3 bases are TGCGCCAGCAGCTTGGACAGGGGAGGTGAAAAA.

Worth noting for this clone: Coverage ceases 3 residues before the CDR3 finishes, and the germline J gene fills in the end. The rearrangement links TRBV20-1 to TRBJ2-1; 7 bases fit TRBD1. The V segment lost 3 bases and the J segment 6 bases; nucleotides outside the gene matches: 8. This CDR3 is built from 14 residues. Per the germline V gene, CDR1 is DFQATT and CDR2 is SNEGSKA (reference sequence). CDR3 region: CSASQGVPTNEQFF. Partial CDR3 DNA: TGCAGTGCTAGCCAGGGGGTTCCTACCAATGAG.